Here is one TCR beta chain with its context. Its antigen is undetermined. The PCR made use of 60 Vbeta and 13 Jbeta primers. Only in-frame clones appear in the TCRdb table, and some are missing; sequencing was by immunoSEQ multiplex PCR. The table records some 140,000 clones, about 68% of them present only once. The entry originates in a study of cytomegalovirus exposure and HLA in healthy donors. Study background: Approximately 200 million T cells yielded approximately 110 million unique TCR beta sequences in earlier analysis.

General study points: For presence/absence analyses, sequencing depth was assumed to be roughly uniform across donors. Fewer N-insertions than the approximately 700-donor mean were reportedly shown by an Asian-associated ancestry cluster in a later analysis. Reports showed the classifier diagnosing cytomegalovirus status with high specificity and sensitivity.

The CDR3 has 15 residues. The V segment lost 4 bases and the J segment 6 bases; nucleotides outside the gene matches: 10. Looked up from germline, CDR1 is MNHEY and CDR2 is SVGAGI. The clonotype originates from a man younger than 40 in good health and CMV-seronegative. The chain has TRBV6-5 and TRBJ2-7; TRBD1 aligns across 9 bases. Specimen: PBMCs. CDR3 DNA sequence: TGTGCCAGCAGTTTATCGACAGGGGGAATCTCCGAGCAGTACTTC. This sequence encodes CASSLSTGGISEQYF.